This T cell receptor (beta chain) is drawn from a study of technical replicates of blood from a handful of donors. Measured with immunoSEQ multiplex PCR; TCRdb has only the in-frame clones, and not every one. Of approximately 65,000 clones in the sample, around nine tenths were seen once. Unmatched junction bases numbered 4, after V lost 0 bases and J lost 7 bases. Germline V gene data show CDR1 as LGHNA and CDR2 as YSLEER. The CDR3 is 15 residues long. This TCR came from a human donor in good health. Some clones in this sample may be carry-over from other donors' samples. Sequenced: PBMCs. The genes are TRBV4-3 and TRBJ2-1; TRBD1 agrees at 9 bases. The CDR3 DNA sequence: TGCGCCAGCAGCCAAGACGGGACAGGGACAAATGAGCAGTTCTTC. Its translation: CASSQDGTGTNEQFF.